This T cell receptor beta chain came from a study of regulatory T cells in long-lasting Graves disease. Investigators prepared the TCR beta libraries by applying iRepertoire HTBI primers and Arm-PCR of CDR3 regions. TCRdb re-called the multiplex PCR reads through MiXCR, storing one row per CDR3 protein. This sample carries 700,000 or so distinct CDR3 sequences, 25% to 35% of them seen once, and the ten largest clones take under 55%. As to time point: persistent/refractory GD, antithyroid drugs over 5 years with positive TRAb. There was RNA extracted from PBMCs, and the TCR library was made from it. This CDR3 comprises 14 residues. The germline V gene encodes CDR1 SEHNR and CDR2 FQNEAQ (reference sequence). V shed 5 bases and J 3 bases; nucleotides not matched to a gene: 5.

This rearrangement joins TRBV7-9 to TRBJ2-7; 9 bases align to TRBD2. This sample comprised peripheral blood mononuclear cells (PBMCs), obtained when the disease was refractory, from a patient treated with antithyroid drugs. The clonotype originates from a female donor with Graves disease. This chain's CDR3 is CASSPREGHYEQYF. Written as DNA, the CDR3 is TGTGCCAGCAGCCCGCGGGAGGGCCACTACGAGCAGTACTTC.